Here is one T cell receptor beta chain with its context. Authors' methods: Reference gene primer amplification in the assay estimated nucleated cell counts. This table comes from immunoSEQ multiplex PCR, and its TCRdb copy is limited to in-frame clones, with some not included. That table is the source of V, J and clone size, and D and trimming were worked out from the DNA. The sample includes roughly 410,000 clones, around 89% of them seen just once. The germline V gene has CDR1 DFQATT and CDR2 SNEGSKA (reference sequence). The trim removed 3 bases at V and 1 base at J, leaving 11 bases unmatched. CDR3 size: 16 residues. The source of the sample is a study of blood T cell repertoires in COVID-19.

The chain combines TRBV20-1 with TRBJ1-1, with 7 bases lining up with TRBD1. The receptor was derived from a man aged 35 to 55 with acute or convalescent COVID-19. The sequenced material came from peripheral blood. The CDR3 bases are TGCAGTGCTAGTTGGGGACAGTCCAATTCGAACACTGAAGCTTTCTTT. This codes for CSASWGQSNSNTEAFF.